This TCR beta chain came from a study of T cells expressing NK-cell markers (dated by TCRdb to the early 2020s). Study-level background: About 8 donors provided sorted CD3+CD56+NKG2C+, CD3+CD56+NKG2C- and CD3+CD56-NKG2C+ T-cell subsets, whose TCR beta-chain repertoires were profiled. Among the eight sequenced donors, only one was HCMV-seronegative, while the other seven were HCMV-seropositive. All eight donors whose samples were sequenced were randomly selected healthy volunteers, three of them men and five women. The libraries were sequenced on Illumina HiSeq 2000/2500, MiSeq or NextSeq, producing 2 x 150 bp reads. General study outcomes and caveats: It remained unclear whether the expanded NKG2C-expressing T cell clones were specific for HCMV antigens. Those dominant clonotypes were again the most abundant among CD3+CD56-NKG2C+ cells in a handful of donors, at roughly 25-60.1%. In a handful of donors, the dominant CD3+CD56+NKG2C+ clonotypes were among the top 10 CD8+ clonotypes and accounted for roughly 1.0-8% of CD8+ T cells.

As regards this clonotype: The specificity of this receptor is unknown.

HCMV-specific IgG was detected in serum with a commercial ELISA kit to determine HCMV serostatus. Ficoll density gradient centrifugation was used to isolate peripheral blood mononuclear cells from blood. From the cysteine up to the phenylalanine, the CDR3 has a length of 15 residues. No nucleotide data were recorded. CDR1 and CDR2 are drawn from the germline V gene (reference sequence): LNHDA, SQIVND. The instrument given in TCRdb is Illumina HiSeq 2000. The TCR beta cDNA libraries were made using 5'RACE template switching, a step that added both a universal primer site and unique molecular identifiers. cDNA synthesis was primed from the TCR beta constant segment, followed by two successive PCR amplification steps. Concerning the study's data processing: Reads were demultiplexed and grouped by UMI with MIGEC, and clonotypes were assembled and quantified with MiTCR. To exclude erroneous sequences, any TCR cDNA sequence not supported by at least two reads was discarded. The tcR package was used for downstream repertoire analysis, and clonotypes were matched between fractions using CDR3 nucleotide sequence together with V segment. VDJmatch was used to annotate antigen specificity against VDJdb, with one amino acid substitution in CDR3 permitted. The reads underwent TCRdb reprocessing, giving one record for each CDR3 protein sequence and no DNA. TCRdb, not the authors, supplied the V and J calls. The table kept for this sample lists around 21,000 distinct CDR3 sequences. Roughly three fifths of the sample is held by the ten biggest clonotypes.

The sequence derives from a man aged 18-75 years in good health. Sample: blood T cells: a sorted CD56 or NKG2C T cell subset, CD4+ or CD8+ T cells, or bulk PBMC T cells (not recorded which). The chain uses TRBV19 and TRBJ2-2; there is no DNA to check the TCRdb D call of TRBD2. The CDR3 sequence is CASSVPGLATGELFF.